This T cell receptor (beta chain) was sequenced in a study of fetal regulatory T cell absence and autoimmunity. For the study at large: Without clinical diabetes, IPEX patients showed exocrine pancreas autoimmunity.

Trimming took 1 base from V and 12 from J, leaving 10 bases between them. Germline V gene sequence: CDR1 MGHRA, CDR2 YSYEKL. This CDR3 has 12 residues. The survey-level immunoSEQ assay was used. Here immunoSEQ multiplex PCR was the method, and the copy in TCRdb shows in-frame clones only, minus some. The sample lists around 100,000 clones; roughly 70% were seen once. V and J are TRBV4-1 and TRBJ2-1; tentatively, D is TRBD1 (6 bases). The clonotype originates from a male donor with IPEX syndrome. The sample was pancreas tissue. CDR3 sequence (DNA): TGCGCCAGCAGCCAAGTGGGACAATTGCAGTTCTTC. Its translation is CASSQVGQLQFF.